This record covers a single TCR beta chain. The CDR3 is made up of 13 amino acids. Germline assignment: CDR1 MGHDK and CDR2 SYGVNS. Trimming took 4 bases from V and 7 from J, leaving 13 bases between them. Random hexamers were used to reverse transcribe the RNA input (about 0.5 to 1 ug). TCR beta CDR3 was amplified by immunoSEQ covering 54 Vbeta and 13 Jbeta. TCRdb re-analysed the immunoSEQ multiplex PCR reads in MiXCR, keeping a single row per CDR3 protein. Of about 73,000 distinct CDR3 sequences in the sample, around 96% are singletons; the top ten hold 0.3% to 0.45%. The multiple sclerosis controls, all treatment-naive patients, had relapsing-remitting disease that was stable or active. This sample is part of a study of CD8 T cells in Susac syndrome.

Sequences were obtained from CD8+ T cells from PBMCs. The TCR originated in a human donor with multiple sclerosis. J is TRBJ1-1 and V is TRBV25-1; unclear D gene. The CDR3 DNA follows: TGTGCCAGCAGTGCCTCCCCGGAGGTTGAAGCTTTCTTT. The encoded protein is CASSASPEVEAFF.